This note documents a single T cell receptor (beta chain) sequence. This entry belongs to a study of PD-L1 blockade in urothelial cancer. The overall study: Samples of blood were analyzed 3 weeks (second dose) and 6 weeks after treatment start.

This CDR3 is built from 18 residues. J was trimmed by 1 base and V by 6 bases; bases with no gene match: 8. From germline, CDR1 is MDHEN and CDR2 SYDVKM. The authors spiked synthetic TCR analog templates into each PCR. Measured with immunoSEQ multiplex PCR; TCRdb has only the in-frame clones, and not every one. Of around 53,000 clones in the sample, over 75% were seen once. The receptor's source is a man aged 35-49 years with urothelial cancer. Sequenced material: PBMCs, taken around atezolizumab (anti-PD-L1) treatment. V is TRBV28 and J is TRBJ2-6; TRBD1 aligns across 11 bases. CDR3 in DNA: TGTGCCAGCAGGCGCTCCGGGACAGGGGGGTCTGGGGCCAACGTCCTGACTTTC. This gives the protein CASRRSGTGGSGANVLTF.